The clone carrying this TCR beta chain was seen a handful of times. The antigen is undetermined. The data stem from a study of blood T cells in healthy people across ages. Study summary: About one barcoded beta molecule per two T cells was the capture yield of template switching.

Then a second PCR, running roughly 7 to 11 cycles, was carried out with a sample-barcoded 5' primer and a J-beta primer mix. TCRdb used MiXCR to reprocess the 5' RACE reads, holding one entry per CDR3 protein. The sample shows about 810,000 distinct CDR3 sequences, about 36% of them seen only once. Broader study findings: CMV status of donors was not determined, possibly confounding expanded clonotype changes. The recorded TCR beta diversity per million T cells decreased in a roughly linear manner with age.

Germline V gene sequence: CDR1 MNHEY, CDR2 SMNVEV (reference sequence). There are 16 residues in the CDR3. Trimming removed 5 bases from V and 6 bases from J, with 20 bases in between. Sample: blood. The receptor's source is a man aged 18 to 35 in good health. The V call is TRBV27, the J call TRBJ2-1, with D possibly matching TRBD1 (6 bases). CDR3 amino acids: CASSPRPGVIGNEQFF. CDR3 bases: TGTGCCAGCAGTCCGAGGCCAGGGGTCATTGGCAATGAGCAGTTCTTC.